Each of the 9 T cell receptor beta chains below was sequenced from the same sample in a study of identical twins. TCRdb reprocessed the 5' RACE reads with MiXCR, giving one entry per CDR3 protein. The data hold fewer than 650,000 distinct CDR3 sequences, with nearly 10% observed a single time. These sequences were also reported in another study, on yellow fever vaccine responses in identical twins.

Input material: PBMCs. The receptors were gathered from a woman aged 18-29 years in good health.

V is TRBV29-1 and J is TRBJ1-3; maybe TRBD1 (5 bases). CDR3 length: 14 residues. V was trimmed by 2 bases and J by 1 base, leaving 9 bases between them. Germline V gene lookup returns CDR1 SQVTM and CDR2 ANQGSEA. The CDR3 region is CSVESGGSGNTIYF. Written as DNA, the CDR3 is TGCAGCGTTGAATCTGGGGGATCTGGAAACACCATATATTTT.

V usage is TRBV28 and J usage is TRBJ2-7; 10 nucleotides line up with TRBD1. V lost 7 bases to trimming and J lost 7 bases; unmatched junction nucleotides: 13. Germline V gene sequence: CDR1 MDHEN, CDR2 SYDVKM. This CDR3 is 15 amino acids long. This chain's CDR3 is CASNPRRTGGREQYF. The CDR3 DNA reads TGTGCCAGCAACCCCAGAAGGACAGGGGGAAGGGAGCAGTACTTC.

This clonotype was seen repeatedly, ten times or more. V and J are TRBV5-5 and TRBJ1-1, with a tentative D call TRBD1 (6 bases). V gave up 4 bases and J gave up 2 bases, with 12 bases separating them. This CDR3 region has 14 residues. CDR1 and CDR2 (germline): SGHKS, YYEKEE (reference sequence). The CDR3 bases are TGTGCCAGCAGCCAATGGGGGGGCAACACTGAAGCTTTCTTT. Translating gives CASSQWGGNTEAFF.

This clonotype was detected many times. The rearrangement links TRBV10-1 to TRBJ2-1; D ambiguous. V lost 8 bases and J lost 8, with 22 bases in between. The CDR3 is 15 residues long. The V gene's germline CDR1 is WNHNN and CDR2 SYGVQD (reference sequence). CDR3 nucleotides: TGCGCCAGCCCCCGTAGATCGCCCGGATGGGATGAGCAGTTCTTC. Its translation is CASPRRSPGWDEQFF.

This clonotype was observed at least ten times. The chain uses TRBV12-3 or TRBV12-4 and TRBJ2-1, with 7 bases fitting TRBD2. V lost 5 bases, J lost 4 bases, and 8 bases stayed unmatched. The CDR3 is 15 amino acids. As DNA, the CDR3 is TGTGCCAGCAGTCCACGCCAGGGACTATACAATGAGCAGTTCTTC. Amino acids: CASSPRQGLYNEQFF.

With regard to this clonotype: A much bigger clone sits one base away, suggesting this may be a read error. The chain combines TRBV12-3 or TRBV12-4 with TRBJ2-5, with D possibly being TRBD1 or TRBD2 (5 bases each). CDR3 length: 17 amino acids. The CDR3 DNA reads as TGTGCCATCAGTTTGGGTGCTTTGGGACGCGCCGAAGAGACCCAGTACTTC. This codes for CAISLGALGRAEETQYF.

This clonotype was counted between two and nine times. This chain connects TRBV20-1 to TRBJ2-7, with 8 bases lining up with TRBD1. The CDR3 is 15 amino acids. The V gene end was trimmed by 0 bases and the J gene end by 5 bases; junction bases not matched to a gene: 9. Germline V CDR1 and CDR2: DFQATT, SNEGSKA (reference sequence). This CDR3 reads CSARDRRQGTHEQYF. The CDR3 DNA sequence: TGCAGTGCTAGAGATCGGAGACAGGGGACCCACGAGCAGTACTTC.

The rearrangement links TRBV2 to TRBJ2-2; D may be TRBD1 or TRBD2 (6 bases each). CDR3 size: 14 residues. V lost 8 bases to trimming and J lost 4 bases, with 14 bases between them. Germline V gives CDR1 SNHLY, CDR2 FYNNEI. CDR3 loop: CASSPGAVTGELFF. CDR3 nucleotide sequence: TGTGCCAGCTCTCCGGGGGCGGTCACCGGGGAGCTGTTTTTT.

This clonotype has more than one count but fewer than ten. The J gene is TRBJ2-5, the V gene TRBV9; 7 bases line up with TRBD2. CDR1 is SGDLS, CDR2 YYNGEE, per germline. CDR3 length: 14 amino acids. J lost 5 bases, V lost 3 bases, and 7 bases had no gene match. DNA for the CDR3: TGTGCCAGCAGCGGAGGACTAGTTGGTGAGACCCAGTACTTC. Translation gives CASSGGLVGETQYF. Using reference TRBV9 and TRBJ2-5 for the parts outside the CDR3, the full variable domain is DSGVTQTPKHLITATGQRVTLRCSPRSGDLSVYWYQQSLDQGLQFLIQYYNGEERAKGNILERFSAQQFPDLHSELNLSSLELGDSALYFCASSGGLVGETQYFGPGTRLLVL.